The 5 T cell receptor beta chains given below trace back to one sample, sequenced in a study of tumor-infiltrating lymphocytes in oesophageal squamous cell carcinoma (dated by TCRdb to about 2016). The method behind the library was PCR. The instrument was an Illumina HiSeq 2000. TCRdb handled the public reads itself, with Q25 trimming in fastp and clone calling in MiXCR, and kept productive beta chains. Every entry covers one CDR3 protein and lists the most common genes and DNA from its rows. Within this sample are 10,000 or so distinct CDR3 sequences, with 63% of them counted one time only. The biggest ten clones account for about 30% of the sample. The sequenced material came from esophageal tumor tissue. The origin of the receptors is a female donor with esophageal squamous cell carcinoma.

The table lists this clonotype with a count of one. The CDR3 coding sequence is TGTGCCAGCAGCTTAGACTTCGGGACTCTCCGTGGTGAGCAGTACTTC. Its protein product is CASSLDFGTLRGEQYF. The rearrangement uses TRBV11-2 and TRBJ2-4, with D possibly being TRBD2 (6 bases). In germline, CDR1 is SGHAT, CDR2 FQNNGV. The CDR3 sequence is 16 residues long. V was pared by 0 bases and J by 13 bases, with 22 bases between.

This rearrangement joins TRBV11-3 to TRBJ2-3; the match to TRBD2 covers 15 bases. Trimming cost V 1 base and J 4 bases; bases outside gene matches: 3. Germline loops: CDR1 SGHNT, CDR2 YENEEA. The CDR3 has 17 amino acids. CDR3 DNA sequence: TGTGCCAGCAGCTTAGCAGGGACTAGCGGGGGGCCAGATACGCAGTATTTT. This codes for CASSLAGTSGGPDTQYF.

The CDR3 here is CASSLEAETYNEQFF. DNA for the CDR3: TGTGCCAGCAGCTTAGAAGCAGAAACCTACAATGAGCAGTTCTTC. The V and J genes are TRBV7-2 and TRBJ2-1; D uncertain. The V and J ends lost 1 base and 2 bases respectively, with 9 bases between them. Looked up from germline, CDR1 is SGHTA and CDR2 is FQGNSA. CDR3 size: 15 residues. The full variable domain, its missing parts supplied by reference TRBV7-2 and TRBJ2-1, is GAGVSQSPSNKVTEKGKDVELRCDPISGHTALYWYRQSLGQGLEFLIYFQGNSAPDKSGLPSDRFSAERTGGSVSTLTIQRTQQEDSAVYLCASSLEAETYNEQFFGPGTRLTVL.

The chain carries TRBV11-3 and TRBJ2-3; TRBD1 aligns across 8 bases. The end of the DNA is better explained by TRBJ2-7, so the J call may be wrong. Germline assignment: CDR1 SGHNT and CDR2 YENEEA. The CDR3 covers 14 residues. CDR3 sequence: CASSKSGGPDTQYF. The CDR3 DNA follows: TGTGCCAGCAGCAAATCAGGGGGCCCAGATACGCAGTACTTC.

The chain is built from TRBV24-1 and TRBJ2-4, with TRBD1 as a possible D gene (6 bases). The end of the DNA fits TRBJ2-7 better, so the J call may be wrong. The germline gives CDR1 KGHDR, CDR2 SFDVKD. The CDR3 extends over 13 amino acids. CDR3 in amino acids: CATSDSWAYEQYF. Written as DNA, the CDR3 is TGTGCCACCTCGGACAGCTGGGCCTACGAGCAGTACTTC.